The 23 T cell receptor beta chains below were found in one sample sequenced in a study of CD8+ T cells in alopecia areata. A sort of pooled cutaneous lymph node cells used CD4, CD8alpha, NKG2D, NKG2ACE and other stains. RNA was isolated and reverse transcribed to cDNA, the sequencing template. Method: immunoSEQ multiplex PCR; TCRdb's copy keeps in-frame clones and lacks some. The profile covers more than 250,000 clones, none occurring a single time. Sequences were obtained from CD4+ T cells sorted from a lymph node. The receptors here all came from a C3H/HeJ mouse with alopecia areata. The strain bears MHC haplotype H2-k.

This clone was seen more than once but under ten times. Genes here carry mouse names. Other DNA sequences in the sample encode the same CDR3. CDR3 sequence reads: CASSAWGGSAETLYF. CDR3 DNA (partial): TGTGCCAGCAGTGCGTGGGGGGGTAGTGCAGAA. The gene calls are TRBV13-1 and TRBJ2-3; 8 bases match TRBD2. The DNA ends 4 residues before the CDR3 does, and the rest of the CDR3 is filled in from the germline J gene. This CDR3 is built from 15 residues. With 3 bases clipped from V and 0 bases from J, the junction kept 3 bases outside the gene matches. Germline CDR1 NSHNY, CDR2 SYGAGN.

A note on this clone: Gene names and germline match the mouse. The read falls 4 residues short of the CDR3 end, and the missing part is taken from the germline J gene. The gene calls are TRBV13-1 and TRBJ2-1; TRBD1 might be the D (6 bases). The CDR3 has 16 residues. Germline V CDR1 and CDR2: NSHNY, SYGAGN. V lost 0 bases and J lost 1, with 11 bases in between. The covered CDR3 bases are TGTGCCAGCAGTGATGCCGGGGACAAAAACTATGCT. Protein product: CASSDAGDKNYA. Given in full, the CDR3 is CASSDAGDKNYAEQFF.

This clone was seen a handful of times. Here the gene names and germline are mouse. The read falls 4 residues short of the CDR3 end, and the missing part is taken from the germline J gene. The chain combines TRBV13-1 with TRBJ2-2, with 9 bases fitting TRBD2. Losses at the gene ends were 0 bases for V and 1 base for J; bases not matched to a gene: 7. Germline lookup yields CDR1 NSHNY and CDR2 SYGAGN. This CDR3 has 18 residues. CDR3 protein: CASSDDTLGGLNTGQLYF. CDR3 DNA (partial): TGTGCCAGCAGTGATGATACCCTGGGGGGGTTAAACACCGGG.

For this clone: Any gene name here is a mouse gene name. The read ends 4 residues shy of where the CDR3 ends; the end is completed using the germline J gene. The chain joins TRBV13-1 to TRBJ2-7, with TRBD1 matching 7 bases. Germline V gene lookup returns CDR1 NSHNY and CDR2 SYGAGN. Trimming cost V 2 bases and J 2 bases; bases outside gene matches: 1. The CDR3 loop spans 13 amino acids. CDR3 region: CASSEGQPYEQYF. CDR3 DNA (partial): TGTGCCAGCAGTGAGGGACAGCCCTAT.

This clone has a count of ten or more. Genes and germline are mouse. Read sequence stops 4 residues before the CDR3 end, and the germline J gene provides the missing end. The rearrangement joins TRBV14 to TRBJ1-2; 9 nucleotides line up with TRBD1. CDR3 length: 15 amino acids. From germline, CDR1 is SGHDT and CDR2 FRDEAV. With 5 bases clipped from V and 0 bases from J, the junction kept 5 bases outside the gene matches. CDR3 DNA (partial): TGTGCCAGCAGCCGATGGACAGGGGCAAACTCC. Amino acids: CASSRWTGANS. The full CDR3 sequence reads CASSRWTGANSDYTF.

Concerning this clone: Mouse names are used for the genes. Read coverage stops 4 residues before the CDR3 terminus; the germline J gene supplies the remainder. Additional DNA sequences in this sample encode the identical CDR3. This rearrangement joins TRBV5 to TRBJ1-1, with D possibly TRBD1 on 6 matching bases. Trimming cost V 4 bases and J 0 bases, with 9 bases left between them. Germline CDR1 LGHNA, CDR2 YNLKQL (reference sequence). The CDR3 spans 14 residues. CDR3 sequence: CASSPQGTNTEVFF. CDR3 DNA (partial): TGTGCCAGCAGCCCGCAGGGGACAAACACA.

Only a few counts were recorded for this clone. Gene names and germline refer to mouse. Sequencing ends 4 residues short of the CDR3 end; the germline J gene provides the rest. Other DNA variants within this sample encode the same CDR3. The chain employs TRBV13-1 and TRBJ2-2; 9 positions match TRBD2. The germline CDR1 and CDR2 sequences are NSHNY and SYGAGN. The CDR3 is 14 residues long. The V segment lost 3 bases and the J segment 4 bases; nucleotides outside the gene matches: 1. The CDR3 bases that were read are TGTGCCAGCAGTGTGACTGGGGGCACCGGG. Its protein product is CASSVTGGTG. The entire CDR3 is CASSVTGGTGQLYF.

This clone was seen more than once but under ten times. Mouse germline and gene names are used. The sequenced fragment ends 4 residues before the CDR3 boundary, so the rest is inferred from the germline J gene. This rearrangement joins TRBV13-3 to TRBJ1-1; D not resolved. CDR1 and CDR2 from the germline V gene are NNHDY and SYVADS. CDR3 size: 12 residues. This CDR3 reads CASSAQRTEVFF. CDR3 DNA (partial): TGTGCCAGCAGTGCACAAAGAACA.

For this clone: These gene names are mouse names. The read comes to an end 4 residues before the CDR3 does, leaving the germline J gene to fill in the end. The chain carries TRBV1 and TRBJ2-5; TRBD2 matches at 8 bases. Germline-derived CDR1 and CDR2 are NSQYPW and LRSPGD (reference sequence). The CDR3 length is 14 residues. CDR3 bases read: TGCACCTGCAGTGCAGCCTGGGGGGAAGAC. It yields the protein CTCSAAWGED. The whole CDR3 sequence is CTCSAAWGEDTQYF.

This clone was observed a few times. All gene names here are mouse names. Read sequence stops 4 residues before the CDR3 end, and the germline J gene provides the missing end. The chain joins TRBV19 to TRBJ2-1; TRBD2 aligns across 8 bases. CDR3 length: 15 amino acids. V lost 1 base and J lost 6; bases outside the gene matches: 6. Germline-derived CDR1 and CDR2 are FNHDT and SITEND (reference sequence). The sequenced part of the CDR3 DNA is TGTGCCAGCAGTATATCCCCCGGACTGGGTGCT. This encodes CASSISPGLGA. The whole CDR3 is CASSISPGLGAEQFF.

This clone has only a few counts. Mouse gene names apply. The CDR3 goes on 4 residues after the read ends, and that part is filled in from the germline J gene. The V gene is TRBV19, the J gene TRBJ1-2; weak D call: TRBD1 (6 bases). V dropped 5 bases and J dropped 3 bases, with 11 bases sitting between them. Per germline, CDR1 FNHDT and CDR2 SITEND (reference sequence). The CDR3 totals 13 residues. The CDR3 is CASSKQGDSDYTF. The covered CDR3 bases are TGTGCCAGCAGCAAACAGGGAGACTCC. Together with reference TRBV19 and TRBJ1-2, the CDR3 gives the full variable domain: GGIITQTPKFLIGQEGQKLTLKCQQNFNHDTMYWYRQDSGKGLRLIYYSITENDLQKGDLSEGYDASREKKSSFSLTVTSAQKNEMAVFLCASSKQGDSDYTFGSGTRLLVI.

On this clone: Gene names denote mouse genes. From the germline J gene comes the end of the CDR3, since the read stops 3 residues before it. This sequence joins TRBV13-1 and TRBJ1-6; D gene unclear. TRBJ1-6 is filed as an ORF, its function uncertain. The CDR3 totals 13 residues. Germline values: CDR1 NSHNY, CDR2 SYGAGN. Trimming stripped 4 bases from V and 5 bases from J, with 7 bases between. This CDR3 is CASSLGNNSPLYF. The sequenced part of the CDR3 DNA is TGTGCCAGCAGTTTGGGGAATAATTCGCCC.

Comment on this clone: The genes and germline here are from mouse. The missing CDR3 end, 4 residues past where the read stops, is filled in from the germline J gene. V usage is TRBV13-3 and J usage is TRBJ1-2; D is perhaps TRBD1 (6 bases). In germline, CDR1 is NNHDY, CDR2 SYVADS. The CDR3 is made up of 14 amino acids. The part of the CDR3 DNA that was read is TGTGCCAGCAGTCGACTGGGGGGGCGCAGC. It translates to CASSRLGGRS. The complete CDR3 reads CASSRLGGRSDYTF.

As concerns this clone: Mouse gene names and germline throughout. The read ends 4 residues before the CDR3 terminus; that terminus is restored from the germline J gene. The genes are TRBV14 and TRBJ2-5; D remains unclear. The V gene lost 0 bases and the J gene lost 2 bases, with 10 bases spanning the gap. The CDR3 is made up of 15 amino acids. Germline V gene lookup returns CDR1 SGHDT and CDR2 FRDEAV. The CDR3 bases that were read are TGTGCCAGCAGTTTCTCATGGGTGTCCCAAGAC. This encodes CASSFSWVSQD. The whole CDR3 reads CASSFSWVSQDTQYF.

Regarding this clone: Gene and germline names: mouse. CDR3 DNA (partial): TGTGCCAGCAGGCTGGGACAGGGGGACACA. This sequence encodes CASRLGQGDT. The CDR3 in its entirety is CASRLGQGDTEVFF. The chain has TRBV19 and TRBJ1-1, with 11 bases lining up with TRBD1. The CDR3 is cut off 4 residues early in the read; its end comes from the germline J gene. Germline V gene lookup returns CDR1 FNHDT and CDR2 SITEND (reference sequence). CDR3 length equals 14 residues. J lost 3 bases, V lost 5 bases, and 3 bases had no gene match.

In its sample, this clone was seen many times. The listed genes are named as in mouse. From the germline J gene comes the end of the CDR3, since the read stops 4 residues before it. The genes are TRBV17 and TRBJ2-2; the D gene is possibly TRBD2 (5 bases). This CDR3 is built from 14 residues. With 1 base removed from V and 5 bases from J, the gap between germline ends came to 8 bases. Germline CDR1 is MNHDT and CDR2 is YYDKIL. The chain's CDR3 is CASSRGTRTGQLYF. Partial CDR3 DNA: TGTGCTAGCAGTAGAGGGACTCGGACCGGG. Supplemented by reference TRBV17 and TRBJ2-2, the full variable domain reads DTTVKQNPRYKLARVGKPVNLICSQTMNHDTMYWYQKKPNQAPKLLLFYYDKILNREADTFEKFQSSRPNNSFCSLYIGSAGLEYSAMYLCASSRGTRTGQLYFGEGSKLTVL.

This clone appeared a few times. All gene names here are mouse names. Other DNA sequences within the sample encode an identical CDR3. CDR3 bases read: TGCACCTGCAGTGCCGGGACAGGGGGGAACTATGCT. Protein: CTCSAGTGGNYA. The whole CDR3 is CTCSAGTGGNYAEQFF. The V gene is TRBV1, the J gene TRBJ2-1; 11 nucleotides align to TRBD1. The read ends 4 residues shy of where the CDR3 ends; the end is completed using the germline J gene. Germline values: CDR1 NSQYPW, CDR2 LRSPGD (reference sequence). The J segment lost 1 base and the V segment lost 3 bases, leaving 2 bases of the junction unmatched. The CDR3 spans 16 residues.

This clone was detected a few times. These gene names are mouse names. The CDR3 extends 4 residues past the end of the read, so its final part is completed from the germline J gene. Other DNA sequences of this sample code for an identical CDR3. The chain couples TRBV5 to TRBJ2-1; 7 nucleotides match TRBD2. Trimming took 1 base from V and 4 from J; bases not matched to a gene: 1. The CDR3 consists of 14 residues. CDR1 LGHNA and CDR2 YNLKQL come from the germline V gene (reference sequence). The CDR3 DNA, read in part, is TGTGCCAGCAGCCAAGTGGGGGGTTATGCT. Translation: CASSQVGGYA. The full CDR3 reads CASSQVGGYAEQFF.

Note on this clone: Genes here carry mouse names. The CDR3 end lies 4 residues beyond the end of the read and is filled in from the germline J gene. V and J are TRBV31 and TRBJ2-5, with TRBD2 matching over 10 bases. This CDR3 comprises 12 residues. Germline V gives CDR1 GKSSPN, CDR2 SITVG. The CDR3 bases that were read are TGTGCCTGCTGGGGGGGCTGGGAC. This sequence encodes CACWGGWD. The whole CDR3 protein is CACWGGWDTQYF.

A note on this clone: Mouse names are used for the genes. From the germline J gene comes the end of the CDR3, since the read stops 3 residues before it. The chain recombines TRBV5 with TRBJ1-6; TRBD1 matches 7 bases. TRBJ1-6 is an open reading frame, and its role is uncertain. CDR3 length: 15 amino acids. Germline CDR1 reads LGHNA; CDR2 reads YNLKQL (reference sequence). With V trimmed by 0 bases and J by 7 bases, 3 bases remained unmatched. CDR3 DNA, as far as it was read: TGTGCCAGCAGCCAAGATGCAGGGGGAAATTCGCCC. It yields the protein CASSQDAGGNSP. The full CDR3 is CASSQDAGGNSPLYF.

This clone was seen only a few times. Gene labels here are mouse ones. From the germline J gene comes the end of the CDR3, since the read stops 4 residues before it. The sample contains more than one DNA sequence encoding this CDR3. V and J are TRBV13-1 and TRBJ2-2; no clear D. The CDR3 consists of 16 residues. With 0 bases removed from V and 0 bases from J, the gap between germline ends came to 9 bases. Germline CDR1 NSHNY, CDR2 SYGAGN. Incomplete CDR3 DNA: TGTGCCAGCAGTGATGCAACCTCTGCAAACACCGGG. It specifies CASSDATSANTG. The whole CDR3 is CASSDATSANTGQLYF.

This clone was counted only a few times. These gene names are mouse names. The read ends 4 residues early relative to the CDR3; the germline J gene fills the gap. J is TRBJ2-1 and V is TRBV13-3; 11 bases map to TRBD2. Germline CDR1 is NNHDY and CDR2 is SYVADS. The CDR3 has 14 residues. J gave up 6 bases and V 3 bases, and 2 bases lay outside the gene matches. The covered CDR3 bases are TGTGCCAGCAGTGGACTGGGGGGGAGTGCT. It yields the protein CASSGLGGSA. The CDR3 as a whole reads CASSGLGGSAEQFF.

This clone was seen a few times. Here the gene names and germline are mouse. The read falls 4 residues short of the CDR3 end, and the missing part is taken from the germline J gene. The J gene is TRBJ1-1, the V gene TRBV19, with 8 bases aligning to TRBD1. There are 12 residues in the CDR3. Per the germline V gene, CDR1 is FNHDT and CDR2 is SITEND (reference sequence). The CDR3 sequence: CASRGQGEEVFF. The CDR3 bases that were read are TGTGCCAGCAGAGGACAGGGAGAA.